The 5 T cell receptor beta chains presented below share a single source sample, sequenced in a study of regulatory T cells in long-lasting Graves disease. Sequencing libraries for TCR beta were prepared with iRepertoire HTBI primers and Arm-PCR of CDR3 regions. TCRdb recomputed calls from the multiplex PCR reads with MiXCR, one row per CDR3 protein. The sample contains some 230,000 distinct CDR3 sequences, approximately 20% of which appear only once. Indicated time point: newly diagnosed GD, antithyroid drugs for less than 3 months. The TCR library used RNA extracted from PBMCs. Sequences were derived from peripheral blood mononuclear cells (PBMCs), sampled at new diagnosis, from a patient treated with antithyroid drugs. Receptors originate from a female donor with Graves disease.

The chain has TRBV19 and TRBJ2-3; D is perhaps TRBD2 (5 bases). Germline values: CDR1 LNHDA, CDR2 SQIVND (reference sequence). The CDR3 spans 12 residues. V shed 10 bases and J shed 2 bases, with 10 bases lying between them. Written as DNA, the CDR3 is TGTGCCACCTGGGGAGTCACAGATACGCAGTATTTT. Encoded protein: CATWGVTDTQYF.

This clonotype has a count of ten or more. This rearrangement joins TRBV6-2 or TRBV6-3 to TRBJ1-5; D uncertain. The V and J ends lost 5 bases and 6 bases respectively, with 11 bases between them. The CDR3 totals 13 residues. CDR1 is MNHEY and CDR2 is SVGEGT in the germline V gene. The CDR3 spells CASSAWGGQPQHF. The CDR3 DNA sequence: TGTGCCAGCAGTGCCTGGGGTGGTCAGCCCCAGCATTTT.

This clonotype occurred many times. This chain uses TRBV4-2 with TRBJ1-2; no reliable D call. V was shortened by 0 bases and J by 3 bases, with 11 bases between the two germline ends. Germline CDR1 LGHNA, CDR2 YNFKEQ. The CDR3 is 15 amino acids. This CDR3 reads CASSQERAEHYGYTF. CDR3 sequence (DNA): TGTGCCAGCAGCCAAGAAAGGGCGGAGCACTATGGCTACACCTTC.

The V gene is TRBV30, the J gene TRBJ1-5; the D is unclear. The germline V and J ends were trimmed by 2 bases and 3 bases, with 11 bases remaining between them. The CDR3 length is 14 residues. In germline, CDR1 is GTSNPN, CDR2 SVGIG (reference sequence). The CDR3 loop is CAWSQSGHNQPQHF. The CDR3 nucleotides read TGTGCCTGGAGTCAGTCCGGGCACAATCAGCCCCAGCATTTT.

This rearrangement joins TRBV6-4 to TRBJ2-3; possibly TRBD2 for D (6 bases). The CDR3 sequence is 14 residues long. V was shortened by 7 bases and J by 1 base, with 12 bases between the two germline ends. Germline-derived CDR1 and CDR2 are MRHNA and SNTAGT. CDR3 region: CASMREAGTDTQYF. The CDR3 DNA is TGTGCCAGCATGAGGGAGGCGGGCACAGATACGCAGTATTTT.